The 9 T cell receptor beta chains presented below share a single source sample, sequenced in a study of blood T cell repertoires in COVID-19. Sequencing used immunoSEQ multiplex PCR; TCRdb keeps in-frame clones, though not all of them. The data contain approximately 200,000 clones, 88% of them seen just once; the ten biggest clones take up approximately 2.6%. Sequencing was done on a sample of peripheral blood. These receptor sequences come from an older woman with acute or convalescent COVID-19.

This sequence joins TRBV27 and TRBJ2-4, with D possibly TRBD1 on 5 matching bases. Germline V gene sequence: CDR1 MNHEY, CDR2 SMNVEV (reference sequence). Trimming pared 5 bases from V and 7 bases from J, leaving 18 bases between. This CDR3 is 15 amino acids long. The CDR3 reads CASSEGVGLGNIQYF. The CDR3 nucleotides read TGTGCCAGCAGTGAAGGGGTTGGGCTAGGGAACATTCAGTACTTC.

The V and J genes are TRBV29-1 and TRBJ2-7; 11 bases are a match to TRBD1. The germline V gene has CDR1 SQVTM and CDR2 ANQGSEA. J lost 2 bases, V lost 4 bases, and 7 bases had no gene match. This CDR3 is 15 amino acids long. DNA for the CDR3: TGCAGCGTTGCCCTCGGGACAGGGGGAGCCTACGAGCAGTACTTC. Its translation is CSVALGTGGAYEQYF.

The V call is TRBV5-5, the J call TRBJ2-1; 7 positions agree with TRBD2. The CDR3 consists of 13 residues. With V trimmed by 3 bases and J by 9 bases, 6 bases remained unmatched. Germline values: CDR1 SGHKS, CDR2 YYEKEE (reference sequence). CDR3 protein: CASSWERGLEQFF. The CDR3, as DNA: TGTGCCAGCAGCTGGGAGCGGGGACTTGAGCAGTTCTTC.

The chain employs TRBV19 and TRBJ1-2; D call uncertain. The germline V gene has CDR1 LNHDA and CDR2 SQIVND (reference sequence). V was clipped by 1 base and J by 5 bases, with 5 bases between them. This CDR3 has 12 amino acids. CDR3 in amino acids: CASSIASYGYTF. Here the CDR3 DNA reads TGTGCCAGTAGTATAGCCAGTTATGGCTACACCTTC.

CDR3 in DNA: TGTGCCAGCAGCCCCGGGACAGGATATACGAACACTGAAGCTTTCTTT. Its protein is CASSPGTGYTNTEAFF. The rearrangement links TRBV7-8 to TRBJ1-1; the match to TRBD1 covers 8 bases. The J segment lost 1 base and the V segment lost 5 bases, leaving 9 bases of the junction unmatched. Germline CDR1 is SGHVS and CDR2 is FQNEAQ. This CDR3 has 16 residues.

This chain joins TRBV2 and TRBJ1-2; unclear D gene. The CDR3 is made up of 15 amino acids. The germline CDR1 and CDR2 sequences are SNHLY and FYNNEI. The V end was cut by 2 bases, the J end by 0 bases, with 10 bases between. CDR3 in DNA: TGTGCCAGCAGTGAATCACAGCTTTCTAACTATGGCTACACCTTC. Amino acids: CASSESQLSNYGYTF.

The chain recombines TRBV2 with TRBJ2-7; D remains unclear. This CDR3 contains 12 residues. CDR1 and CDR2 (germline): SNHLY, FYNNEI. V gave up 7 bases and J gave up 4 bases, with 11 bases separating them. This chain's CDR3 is CASTGDDYEQYF. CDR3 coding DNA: TGTGCCAGCACCGGTGATGATTACGAGCAGTACTTC.

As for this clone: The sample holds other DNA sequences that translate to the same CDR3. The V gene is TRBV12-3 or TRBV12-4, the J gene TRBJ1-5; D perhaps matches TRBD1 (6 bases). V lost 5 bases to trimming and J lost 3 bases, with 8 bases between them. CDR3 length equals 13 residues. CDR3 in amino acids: CASSRQDNQPQHF. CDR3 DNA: TGTGCCAGCAGTCGACAGGACAATCAGCCCCAGCATTTT.

CDR3 sequence reads: CASSPPAGPAYGYTF. DNA for the CDR3: TGTGCCAGCTCACCACCGGCGGGGCCGGCCTATGGCTACACCTTC. The rearrangement links TRBV18 to TRBJ1-2, with TRBD1 as a possible D gene (5 bases). The germline gives CDR1 KGHSH, CDR2 LQKENI. With 0 bases removed from V and 4 bases from J, the gap between germline ends came to 12 bases. The CDR3 length is 15 residues.